The following is a T cell receptor (beta chain) sequence with its context. This sample stems from a study of blood T cell repertoires in COVID-19. The method was immunoSEQ multiplex PCR; TCRdb's version includes in-frame clones alone and lacks a portion of them. Altogether 350,000 to 500,000 clones are present, 70% to 90% being singletons, with the ten largest covering roughly 0.84%. The receptor was isolated from a man aged 18 to 29 with COVID-19, enrolled during active disease. Source material: peripheral blood.

The CDR3 DNA sequence: TGTGCCAGCAGTTATGGACTAGCGGGATCCTCAGACACCGGGGAGCTGTTTTTT. Translation gives CASSYGLAGSSDTGELFF. The chain links TRBV7-2 to TRBJ2-2, with 12 bases that match TRBD2. CDR1 and CDR2 from the germline V gene are SGHTA and FQGNSA. The length of the CDR3 is 18 residues. V lost 6 bases to trimming and J lost 3 bases; unmatched junction nucleotides: 11.